The clone carrying this T cell receptor (beta chain) was seen once. The data are from a study of blood T cell repertoires in COVID-19. Across the study: The United States, Italy and Spain provided the acute and convalescent COVID-19 samples.

Some clones are missing from TCRdb's copy, which holds only in-frame ones; the method was immunoSEQ multiplex PCR. This sample has 200,000 to 250,000 clones; approximately 91% occur once, and the top ten carry about 4.8%. The CDR3 contains 15 residues. Trimming stripped 1 base from V and 7 bases from J, with 16 bases between. Germline CDR1 is SQVTM and CDR2 is ANQGSEA. This TCR was recovered from a woman aged 40 to 55 with acute or convalescent COVID-19. Sequencing was performed on peripheral blood. The chain uses TRBV29-1 and TRBJ2-2; tentative D call: TRBD1 (6 bases). CDR3 sequence reads: CSVEGAEDSGGELFF. The CDR3 coding sequence is TGCAGCGTTGAAGGGGCGGAGGACAGTGGCGGGGAGCTGTTTTTT.